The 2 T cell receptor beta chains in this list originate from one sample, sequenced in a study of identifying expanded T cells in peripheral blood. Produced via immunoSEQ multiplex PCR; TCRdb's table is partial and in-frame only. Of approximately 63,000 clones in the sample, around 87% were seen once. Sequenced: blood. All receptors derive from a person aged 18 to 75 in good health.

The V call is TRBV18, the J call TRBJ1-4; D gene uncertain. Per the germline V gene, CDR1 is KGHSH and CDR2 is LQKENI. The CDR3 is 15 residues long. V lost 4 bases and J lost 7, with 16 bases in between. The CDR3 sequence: CASSLSQESGEKLFF. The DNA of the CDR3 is TGTGCCAGCTCACTATCGCAGGAATCTGGTGAAAAACTGTTTTTT.

The CDR3 loop is CASSLEGGDTDTQYF. Here the CDR3 DNA reads TGCGCCAGCAGCTTGGAGGGAGGGGACACAGATACGCAGTATTTT. This chain connects TRBV5-1 to TRBJ2-3; 7 bases are shared with TRBD2. The CDR3 runs 15 residues. Germline V gives CDR1 SGHRS, CDR2 YFSETQ. The V and J ends lost 0 bases and 2 bases, in that order; junction bases with no gene match: 3.